This T cell receptor (beta chain) was documented in a study of T cell repertoires in cytomegalovirus infection. MiXCR was run by TCRdb on the reads, yielding one entry per CDR3 protein. Of 200,000 or so distinct CDR3 sequences detected, under 25% appear once; the ten largest clones hold around 3.1%. With 6 bases clipped from V and 2 bases from J, the junction kept 9 bases outside the gene matches. Germline CDR1 is MNHEY and CDR2 is SVGEGT. CDR3 size: 15 residues. This chain links TRBV6-2 or TRBV6-3 with TRBJ2-5, with 7 nucleotides matching TRBD2. The sequenced sample consisted of PBMCs. The origin of this receptor is a human donor in good health (CMV status not recorded). Some clones in this sample may be carry-over from other donors' samples. For the CDR3, the DNA is TGTGCCAGCAGCTACGGGACTATATTACAAGAGACCCAGTACTTC. Amino acid sequence: CASSYGTILQETQYF.